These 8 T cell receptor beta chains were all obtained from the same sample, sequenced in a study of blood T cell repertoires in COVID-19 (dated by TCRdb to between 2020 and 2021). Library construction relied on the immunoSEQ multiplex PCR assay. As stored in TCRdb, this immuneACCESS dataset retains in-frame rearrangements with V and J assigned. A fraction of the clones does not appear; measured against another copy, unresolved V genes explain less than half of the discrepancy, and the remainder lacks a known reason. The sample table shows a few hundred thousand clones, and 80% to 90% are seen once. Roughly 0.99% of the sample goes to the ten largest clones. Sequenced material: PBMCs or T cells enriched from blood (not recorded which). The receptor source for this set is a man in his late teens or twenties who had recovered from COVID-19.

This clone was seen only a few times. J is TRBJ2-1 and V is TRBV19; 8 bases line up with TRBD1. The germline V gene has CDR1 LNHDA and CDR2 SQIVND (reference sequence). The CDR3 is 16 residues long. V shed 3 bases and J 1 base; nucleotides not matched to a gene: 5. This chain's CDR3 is CASSMTRGRSYNEQFF. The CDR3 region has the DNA TGTGCCAGTAGTATGACCAGGGGGCGGTCCTACAATGAGCAGTTCTTC.

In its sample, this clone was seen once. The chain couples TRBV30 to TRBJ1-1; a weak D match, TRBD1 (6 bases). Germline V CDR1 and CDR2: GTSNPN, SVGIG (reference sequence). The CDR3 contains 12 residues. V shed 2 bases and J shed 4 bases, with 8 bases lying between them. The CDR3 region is CAWSKGGTEAFF. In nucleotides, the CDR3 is TGTGCCTGGAGTAAAGGGGGCACTGAAGCTTTCTTT.

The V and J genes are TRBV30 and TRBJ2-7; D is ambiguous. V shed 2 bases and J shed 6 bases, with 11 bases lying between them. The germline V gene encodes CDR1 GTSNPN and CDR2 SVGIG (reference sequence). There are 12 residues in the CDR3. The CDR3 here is CAWSPAVGEQYF. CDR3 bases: TGTGCCTGGAGTCCTGCGGTGGGCGAGCAGTACTTC.

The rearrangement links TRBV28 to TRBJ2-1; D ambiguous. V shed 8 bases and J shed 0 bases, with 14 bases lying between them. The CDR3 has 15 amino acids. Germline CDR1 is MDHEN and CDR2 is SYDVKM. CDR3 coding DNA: TGTGCCAGCGTGCGAGGCTCGGGCTCCTACAATGAGCAGTTCTTC. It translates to CASVRGSGSYNEQFF.

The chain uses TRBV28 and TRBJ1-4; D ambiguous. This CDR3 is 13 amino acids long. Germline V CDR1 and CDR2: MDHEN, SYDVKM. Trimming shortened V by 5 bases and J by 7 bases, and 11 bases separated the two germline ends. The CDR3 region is CASSPETGEKLFF. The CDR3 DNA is TGTGCCAGCAGTCCCGAGACGGGTGAAAAACTGTTTTTT.

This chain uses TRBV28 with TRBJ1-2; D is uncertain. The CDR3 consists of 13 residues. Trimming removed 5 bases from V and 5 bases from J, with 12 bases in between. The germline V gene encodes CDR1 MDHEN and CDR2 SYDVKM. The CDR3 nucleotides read TGTGCCAGCAGTGGAGGTCAGGCGTATGGCTACACCTTC. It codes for CASSGGQAYGYTF.

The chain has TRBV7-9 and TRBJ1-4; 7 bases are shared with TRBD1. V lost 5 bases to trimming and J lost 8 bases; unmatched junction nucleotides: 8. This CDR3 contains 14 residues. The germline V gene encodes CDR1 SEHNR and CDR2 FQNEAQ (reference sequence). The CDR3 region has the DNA TGTGCCAGCAGCCCTCCGGGACAGAGGGAAAAACTGTTTTTT. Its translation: CASSPPGQREKLFF.

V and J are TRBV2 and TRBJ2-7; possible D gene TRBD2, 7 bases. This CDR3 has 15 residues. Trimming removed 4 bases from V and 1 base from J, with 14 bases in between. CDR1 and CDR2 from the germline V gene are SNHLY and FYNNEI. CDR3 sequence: CASSGRGGESYEQYF. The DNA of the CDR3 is TGTGCCAGCAGTGGGCGAGGGGGGGAATCCTACGAGCAGTACTTC.